The 15 T cell receptor beta chains reported below all come from one sample, sequenced in a study of CD8+CD57+ T cells in acquired aplastic anemia (dated by TCRdb to 2017 to 2018). The patients picked for sequencing were ones in whom flow cytometry had shown an expansion of CD8+CD57+ cells. Sequencing was carried out with an Illumina HiSeq 2000. TCR beta VDJ combination and CDR3 sequence profiling used genomic DNA as the template. TCRdb passed the public sequencing reads through fastp at Q25 and MiXCR, retaining productive beta sequences. Rows are combined by CDR3 protein, so each entry shows the most common genes and DNA. Across this sample there are approximately 190,000 distinct CDR3 sequences, with around 47% seen only once. Over 7.5% of the sample rests with the top ten. The sequencing input was sorted CD4+, CD8+, or CD8+CD57+ T cells (not recorded which) from PBMCs. Receptors were obtained from a human donor with aplastic anemia.

For this clonotype: This may be a read error, as it is one base from a much larger clone. The rearrangement uses TRBV6-5 and TRBJ2-7, with D unresolved. CDR3 length: 12 amino acids. Germline CDR1 is MNHEY and CDR2 is SVGAGI. DNA for the CDR3: TGTGCCGGCAGTTATCTAGGCTACGAGCAGTACTTC. It translates to CAGSYLGYEQYF.

This clonotype has a handful of counts. This chain links TRBV24-1 with TRBJ2-7, with a weak D call TRBD2 (5 bases). Germline lookup yields CDR1 KGHDR and CDR2 SFDVKD. The CDR3 covers 12 residues. V lost 2 bases and J lost 7, with 8 bases in between. CDR3 sequence reads: CATSDWTREQYF. The CDR3 region has the DNA TGTGCCACCAGTGATTGGACTCGGGAGCAGTACTTC.

This clonotype was counted only a few times. The chain is built from TRBV7-9 and TRBJ2-7, with 7 nucleotides matching TRBD1. Germline CDR1 reads SEHNR; CDR2 reads FQNEAQ (reference sequence). V was pared by 4 bases and J by 5 bases, with 11 bases of the junction left unmatched. This CDR3 region has 15 residues. Written as DNA, the CDR3 is TGTGCCAGCAGCTCACGACAGGGTCTTGTCGACGAGCAGTACTTC. Translation: CASSSRQGLVDEQYF. Full variable domain (remainder filled in from reference TRBV7-9 and TRBJ2-7): DTGVSQNPRHKITKRGQNVTFRCDPISEHNRLYWYRQTLGQGPEFLTYFQNEAQLEKSRLLSDRFSAERPKGSFSTLEIQRTEQGDSAMYLCASSSRQGLVDEQYFGPGTRLTVT.

The chain recombines TRBV5-1 with TRBJ1-2; 10 positions agree with TRBD1. V was pared by 8 bases and J by 5 bases, with 9 bases of the junction left unmatched. Germline lookup yields CDR1 SGHRS and CDR2 YFSETQ. The CDR3 spans 14 residues. CDR3 bases: TGCGCCAGTGGGTTGACGGGACAGGGGTATGGCTACACCTTC. This encodes CASGLTGQGYGYTF.

The chain has TRBV7-3 and TRBJ2-5; no firm D call. V was pared by 3 bases and J by 5 bases, with 10 bases between. The CDR3 consists of 13 residues. CDR1 is SGHTA and CDR2 is FQGTGA in the germline V gene. DNA for the CDR3: TGTGCCAGCAGCTTCGGAGACTGGGAGACCCAGTACTTC. The encoded protein is CASSFGDWETQYF.

Ten or more counts support this clonotype. The gene calls are TRBV9 and TRBJ1-2; 8 nucleotides align to TRBD1. V was clipped by 3 bases and J by 1 base; unmatched bases: 5. Germline assignment: CDR1 SGDLS and CDR2 YYNGEE. The CDR3 is 15 residues long. The CDR3 protein is CASSGQGNGNYGYTF. The CDR3, as DNA: TGTGCCAGCAGCGGACAGGGGAACGGTAACTATGGCTACACCTTC.

The chain uses TRBV14 and TRBJ2-2, with D hard to call. Germline V gene data show CDR1 as SGHDN and CDR2 as FVKESK. The length of the CDR3 is 12 residues. V was pared by 6 bases and J by 6 bases, with 8 bases between. The CDR3 loop is CASSYRAGELFF. CDR3 bases: TGTGCCAGCAGTTACCGGGCCGGGGAGCTGTTTTTT.

This clonotype appeared a few times. The chain carries TRBV2 and TRBJ2-6; D not resolved. Germline CDR1 and CDR2: SNHLY and FYNNEI. There are 13 residues in the CDR3. Between the trimmed V and J ends, which lost 4 bases and 2 bases, there was a span of 3 bases. The CDR3 protein is CASSVTGANVLTF. CDR3 DNA sequence: TGTGCCAGCAGTGTGACTGGGGCCAACGTCCTGACTTTC.

This clonotype was detected a few times. V and J are TRBV7-9 and TRBJ2-2, with D hard to call. Between the trimmed V and J ends, which lost 5 bases and 4 bases, there was a span of 8 bases. Germline V gene data show CDR1 as SEHNR and CDR2 as FQNEAQ (reference sequence). This CDR3 comprises 13 residues. The CDR3 region has the DNA TGTGCCAGCAGCCGTGACACCACCGGGGAGCTGTTTTTT. Translating gives CASSRDTTGELFF.

This clonotype was recorded at least ten times. V and J are TRBV20-1 and TRBJ2-7; no reliable D call. This CDR3 spans 14 amino acids. The germline CDR1 and CDR2 sequences are DFQATT and SNEGSKA (reference sequence). Between the trimmed V and J ends, which lost 3 bases and 4 bases, there was a span of 16 bases. The CDR3 spells CSASLSLGSYEQYF. CDR3 coding DNA: TGCAGTGCTAGCCTTAGTCTCGGGTCATACGAGCAGTACTTC.

Worth noting for this clonotype: With a much larger clone just one base away, this may be a read error. The DNA is left out, because the CDR3 cannot be placed on it with certainty; the CDR3 is given as TCRdb lists it. V and J are TRBV7-9 and TRBJ2-2; the table's TRBD1 call for D was not verified on the DNA. Germline V gene data show CDR1 as SEHNR and CDR2 as FQNEAQ (reference sequence). The CDR3 has 15 amino acids, counting both end residues. CDR3 amino acids: CASSFGVGATGEPFF.

This clonotype showed up many times. The chain has TRBV10-3 and TRBJ2-7, with 8 bases identical to TRBD2. The CDR3 loop spans 15 amino acids. The V segment lost 3 bases and the J segment 4 bases; nucleotides outside the gene matches: 8. The V gene's germline CDR1 is ENHRY and CDR2 SYGVKD. In DNA, the CDR3 is TGTGCCATCAGTGACCCCGGGAGGGAGGAGTACGAGCAGTACTTC. As protein: CAISDPGREEYEQYF.

This clonotype was seen a few times. The J gene is TRBJ2-3, the V gene TRBV15; 8 nucleotides agree with TRBD1. The germline V gene encodes CDR1 LNHNV and CDR2 YYDKDF (reference sequence). This CDR3 is 17 amino acids long. V was pared by 3 bases and J by 4 bases, with 12 bases of the junction left unmatched. The CDR3 DNA sequence: TGTGCCACCAGCAGGGCGGACAGTTCAGGGGGCGCAGATACGCAGTATTTT. Protein product: CATSRADSSGGADTQYF.

The genes are TRBV9 and TRBJ1-3; weak D call: TRBD1 (6 bases). CDR1 and CDR2 from the germline V gene are SGDLS and YYNGEE. V dropped 4 bases and J dropped 0 bases, with 17 bases sitting between them. The CDR3 consists of 17 residues. CDR3 in DNA: TGTGCCAGCAGCCTCGTGGGGGGCCCAAGCTCTGGAAACACCATATATTTT. Protein sequence: CASSLVGGPSSGNTIYF.

As concerns this clonotype: Germline and junction disagree at one end, which may indicate a read error. The rearrangement joins TRBV18 to TRBJ2-7; weak D call: TRBD2 (6 bases). The CDR3 is made up of 15 amino acids. Germline CDR1 is KGHSH and CDR2 is LQKENI. The CDR3 nucleotides are TGCGCCAGCCACTCGGGCGGGGCGAGCTCCTACGAGCAGTACTTC. This codes for CASHSGGASSYEQYF. The full variable domain, rest sourced from reference TRBV18 and TRBJ2-7, is NAGVMQNPRHLVRRRGQEARLRCSPMKGHSHVYWYRQLPEEGLKFMVYLQKENIIDESGMPKERFSAEFPKEGPSILRIQQVVRGDSAAYFCASHSGGASSYEQYFGPGTRLTVT.